What follows are 17 T cell receptor beta chains derived from one specimen sequenced in a study of blood T cell repertoires in COVID-19. The repertoire was sequenced with immunoSEQ multiplex PCR; TCRdb's copy has only in-frame clones and lacks some. The top ten clones hold 2.2% of a sample with 250,000 to 300,000 clones, approximately 86% of them seen once. The sequenced sample consisted of peripheral blood. Every receptor here comes from a woman aged 50 to 60 who had recovered from COVID-19.

The CDR3 sequence: CASSLGGVNYEQYF. CDR3 nucleotide sequence: TGTGCCAGCAGCTTAGGCGGGGTCAACTACGAGCAGTACTTC. This chain uses TRBV7-8 with TRBJ2-7, with D maybe TRBD2 (6 bases). V lost 1 base and J 3 bases, leaving 10 bases between the germline ends. CDR1 and CDR2 (germline): SGHVS, FQNEAQ. The CDR3 is made up of 14 amino acids.

The chain links TRBV19 to TRBJ2-7; 13 positions agree with TRBD2. The V segment lost 5 bases and the J segment 4 bases; nucleotides outside the gene matches: 8. The CDR3 sequence is 16 residues long. CDR1 is LNHDA and CDR2 is SQIVND in the germline V gene (reference sequence). Written as DNA, the CDR3 is TGTGCCAGTAGTGCAGGACTAGCGGGAGCTCGGTACGAGCAGTACTTC. Amino acid sequence: CASSAGLAGARYEQYF.

V gene TRBV5-1 combines with J gene TRBJ1-2, with 7 positions matching TRBD1. CDR1 and CDR2 (germline): SGHRS, YFSETQ. The CDR3 consists of 14 residues. V shed 2 bases and J 2 bases; nucleotides not matched to a gene: 3. The CDR3 DNA reads as TGCGCCAGCAGCTTACAGGGGCTAAACTATGGCTACACCTTC. It is translated as CASSLQGLNYGYTF. Using reference TRBV5-1 and TRBJ1-2 for the parts outside the CDR3, the full variable domain is KAGVTQTPRYLIKTRGQQVTLSCSPISGHRSVSWYQQTPGQGLQFLFEYFSETQRNKGNFPGRFSGRQFSNSRSEMNVSTLELGDSALYLCASSLQGLNYGYTFGSGTRLTVV.

V gene TRBV6-2 or TRBV6-3 combines with J gene TRBJ2-7; D is uncertain. Trimming cost V 4 bases and J 6 bases, with 4 bases left between them. CDR3 length: 10 residues. Germline V gives CDR1 MNHEY, CDR2 SVGEGT. CDR3 DNA: TGTGCCAGCAGTTCAGGCGAGCAGTACTTC. This translates into CASSSGEQYF.

This clone was seen only once. This chain connects TRBV5-6 to TRBJ1-5; D possibly corresponds to TRBD1 (5 bases). This CDR3 has 17 residues. Per the germline V gene, CDR1 is SGHDT and CDR2 is YYEEEE. V was trimmed by 3 bases and J by 3 bases, leaving 19 bases between them. The CDR3 is CASSWRGGRGPNQPQHF. CDR3 DNA sequence: TGTGCCAGCAGCTGGAGGGGTGGTAGGGGCCCCAATCAGCCCCAGCATTTT. Full variable domain (missing parts from reference TRBV5-6 and TRBJ1-5): DAGVTQSPTHLIKTRGQQVTLRCSPKSGHDTVSWYQQALGQGPQFIFQYYEEEERQRGNFPDRFSGHQFPNYSSELNVNALLLGDSALYLCASSWRGGRGPNQPQHFGDGTRLSIL.

The chain joins TRBV12-5 to TRBJ2-7, with D maybe TRBD1 (6 bases). Germline values: CDR1 LGHNT, CDR2 FRNRAP. This CDR3 spans 16 amino acids. Trimming took 0 bases from V and 2 from J, leaving 14 bases between them. The CDR3: CASGLVLTGDTYEQYF. The CDR3 region has the DNA TGTGCTAGTGGTTTGGTACTGACAGGTGACACCTACGAGCAGTACTTC.

The J gene is TRBJ1-4, the V gene TRBV3-1 (or the pseudogene TRBV3-2), with D perhaps matching TRBD1 (5 bases). The CDR3 runs to 15 residues. Germline CDR1 LGHDT, CDR2 YNNKEL (reference sequence). V dropped 0 bases and J dropped 7 bases, with 12 bases sitting between them. CDR3 in amino acids: CASSQDQGDREKLFF. In nucleotides, the CDR3 is TGTGCCAGCAGCCAAGATCAAGGGGATCGTGAAAAACTGTTTTTT.

CDR3 loop: CSVELAGGRGDTQYF. The CDR3 DNA reads TGCAGCGTTGAACTAGCGGGGGGGCGAGGTGATACGCAGTATTTT. The chain links TRBV29-1 to TRBJ2-3; TRBD2 agrees at 12 bases. Germline-derived CDR1 and CDR2 are SQVTM and ANQGSEA. CDR3 length equals 15 residues. V shed 2 bases and J 6 bases; nucleotides not matched to a gene: 6.

The CDR3 DNA reads as TGTGCCACCAGTGATTTTGGGACAGGTTCAGATACGCAGTATTTT. Amino acids: CATSDFGTGSDTQYF. This chain uses TRBV24-1 with TRBJ2-3; the match to TRBD1 covers 8 bases. Looked up from germline, CDR1 is KGHDR and CDR2 is SFDVKD. The CDR3 totals 15 residues. V lost 1 base to trimming and J lost 4 bases; unmatched junction nucleotides: 3.

The chain is built from TRBV7-6 and TRBJ1-2; maybe TRBD1 (5 bases). The CDR3 is 13 residues long. The germline CDR1 and CDR2 sequences are SGHVS and FNYEAQ. V was pared by 3 bases and J by 4 bases, with 9 bases between. As DNA, the CDR3 is TGTGCCAGCAGCTTCCAGGGCAGCTATGGCTACACCTTC. It yields the protein CASSFQGSYGYTF.

The chain couples TRBV4-2 to TRBJ2-7; 10 nucleotides align to TRBD1. The CDR3 loop spans 15 amino acids. Germline values: CDR1 LGHNA, CDR2 YNFKEQ. With V trimmed by 1 base and J by 5 bases, 5 bases remained unmatched. In DNA form, the CDR3 reads TGTGCCAGCAGCCAAGTGGGACAGGGGAGCAACGAGCAGTACTTC. Protein product: CASSQVGQGSNEQYF.

The gene calls are TRBV5-6 and TRBJ2-7; D remains unclear. This CDR3 is 12 amino acids long. V lost 4 bases and J 2 bases, leaving 7 bases between the germline ends. Germline lookup yields CDR1 SGHDT and CDR2 YYEEEE. In DNA, the CDR3 is TGTGCCAGCAGCATACAAACCTACGAGCAGTACTTC. Protein: CASSIQTYEQYF.

The J gene is TRBJ1-1, the V gene TRBV12-5; no definite D call. The CDR3 runs 12 residues. Trimming pared 2 bases from V and 5 bases from J, leaving 6 bases between. CDR1 is LGHNT and CDR2 is FRNRAP in the germline V gene. The CDR3 DNA reads TGTGCTAGTGGTTTGTACCGGACTGAAGCTTTCTTT. Translated, it gives CASGLYRTEAFF.

This clone showed up just once. The rearrangement joins TRBV13 to TRBJ2-4, with D possibly being TRBD1 (6 bases). Trimming left V 5 bases short and J 0 bases short, with 20 bases between. The CDR3 is 18 amino acids. Germline V gives CDR1 PRHDT, CDR2 FYEKMQ (reference sequence). The DNA for the CDR3 is TGTGCCAGCAGCCCCCAGACAGGTCATCCTCTAGCCAAAAACATTCAGTACTTC. Its translation is CASSPQTGHPLAKNIQYF.

The V and J genes are TRBV20-1 and TRBJ1-2; D unresolved. CDR1 is DFQATT, CDR2 SNEGSKA, per germline (reference sequence). The V end lost 2 bases, the J end lost 2 bases, and 3 bases lay between the germline ends. The CDR3 has 11 amino acids. The CDR3: CSARRNYGYTF. The CDR3 nucleotides are TGCAGTGCTAGACGGAACTATGGCTACACCTTC.

This clone was detected only once. The V call is TRBV7-2, the J call TRBJ2-7; no clear D. Per germline, CDR1 SGHTA and CDR2 FQGNSA. V was trimmed by 2 bases and J by 1 base, leaving 15 bases between them. The CDR3 length is 16 residues. The CDR3, as DNA: TGTGCCAGCAGCTTAAGTTCCCGCCCTAATTCCTACGAGCAGTACTTC. Amino acid sequence: CASSLSSRPNSYEQYF.

This chain joins TRBV5-5 and TRBJ2-1; no definite D call. The CDR3 is 16 amino acids. The ends were cut back, 4 bases at V and 0 bases at J, with 14 bases in the middle. Germline CDR1 reads SGHKS; CDR2 reads YYEKEE (reference sequence). CDR3 nucleotides: TGTGCCAGCAGCCCTGGCGGCGGCCACTCCTACAATGAGCAGTTCTTC. The encoded protein is CASSPGGGHSYNEQFF.